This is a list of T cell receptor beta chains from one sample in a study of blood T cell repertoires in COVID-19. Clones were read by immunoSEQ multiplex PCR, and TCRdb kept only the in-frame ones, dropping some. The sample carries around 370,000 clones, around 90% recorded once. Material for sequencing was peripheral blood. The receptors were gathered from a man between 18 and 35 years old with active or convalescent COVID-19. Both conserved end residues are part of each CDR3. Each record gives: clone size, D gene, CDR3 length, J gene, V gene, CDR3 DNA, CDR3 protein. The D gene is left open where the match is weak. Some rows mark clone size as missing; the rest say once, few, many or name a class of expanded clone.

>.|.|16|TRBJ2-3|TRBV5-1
TGCGCCAGCAGCTCGGGACTCGACTTTTACACAGATACGCAGTATTTT
CASSSGLDFYTDTQYF
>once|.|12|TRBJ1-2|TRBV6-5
TGTGCCAGCCGCGAGGGCCGGGGTGGCTACACCTTC
CASREGRGGYTF
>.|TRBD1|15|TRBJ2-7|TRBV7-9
TGTGCCAGCAGCCTGGGGACAGGAGTTACCTACGAGCAGTACTTC
CASSLGTGVTYEQYF
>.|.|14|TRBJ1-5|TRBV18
TGTGCCAGCTCCGCCCTTATAGAGAGCCAGCCCCAGCATTTT
CASSALIESQPQHF
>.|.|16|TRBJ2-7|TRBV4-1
TGCGCCAGCAGCTGGAGCCCCGGACGGGAAATCGACGAGCAGTACTTC
CASSWSPGREIDEQYF
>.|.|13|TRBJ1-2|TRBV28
TGTGCCAGCAGTTTACCGGGGGTGCTCGGCTACACCTTC
CASSLPGVLGYTF
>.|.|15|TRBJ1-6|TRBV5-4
TGTGCCAGCAGCTTAGGGACATACGATAATTCACCCCTCCACTTT
CASSLGTYDNSPLHF
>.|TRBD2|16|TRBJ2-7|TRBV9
TGTGCCAGCAGCGTTCACAGCGGGGGGACTTTCGGCGAGCAGTACTTC
CASSVHSGGTFGEQYF
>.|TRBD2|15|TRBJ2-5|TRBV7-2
TGTGCCAGCAGCTTAGCGGGGAGGCGGGAGGAGACCCAGTACTTC
CASSLAGRREETQYF
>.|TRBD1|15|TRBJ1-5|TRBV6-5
TGTGCCAGCAGAAAGGACAGGGAAAGCAATCAGCCCCAGCATTTT
CASRKDRESNQPQHF
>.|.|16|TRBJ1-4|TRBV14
TGTGCCAGCAGCCGACACCCGGGACTGGAGAATGAAAAACTGTTTTTT
CASSRHPGLENEKLFF
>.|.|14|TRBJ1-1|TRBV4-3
TGCGCCAGCAGCCAAGAAGTGGAGAGCACTGAAGCTTTCTTT
CASSQEVESTEAFF
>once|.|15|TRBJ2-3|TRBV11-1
TGTGCCAGCAGCTTACCCCAGCGCAGCACAGATACGCAGTATTTT
CASSLPQRSTDTQYF
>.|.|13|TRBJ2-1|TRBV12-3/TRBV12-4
TGTGCCAGCAGCACCCAGGGGGGTATGGAGCAGTTCTTC
CASSTQGGMEQFF
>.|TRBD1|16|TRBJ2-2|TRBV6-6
TGTGCCAGCAGTTCAGGACAGGGGGCGAACACCGGGGAGCTGTTTTTT
CASSSGQGANTGELFF
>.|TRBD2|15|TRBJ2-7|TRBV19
TGTGCCAGTAGTTGGACTAGCGGGGAGTCCTACGAGCAGTACTTC
CASSWTSGESYEQYF
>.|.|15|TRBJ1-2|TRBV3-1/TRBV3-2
TGTGCCAGCAGCCAAGATTGGCAGGTGGGCTATGGCTACACCTTC
CASSQDWQVGYGYTF
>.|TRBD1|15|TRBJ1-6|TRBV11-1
TGTGCCAGCAGATCCTCCGGGACAGATAATTCACCCCTCCACTTT
CASRSSGTDNSPLHF
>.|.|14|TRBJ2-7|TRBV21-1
TGTGCCAGCAACACCGGGACACTCTCCTACGAGCAGTACTTC
CASNTGTLSYEQYF
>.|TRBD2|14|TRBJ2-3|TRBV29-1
TGCAGCGTAAACATTCTAGCGGAGGGGGATACGCAGTATTTT
CSVNILAEGDTQYF
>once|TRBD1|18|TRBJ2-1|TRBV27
TGTGCCAGCAGTTTTAGGGACAGGGACGGATCTTCCTACAATGAGCAGTTCTTC
CASSFRDRDGSSYNEQFF
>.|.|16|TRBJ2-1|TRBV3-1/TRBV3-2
TGTGCCAGCAGCCAAGACGGGCAGGGGTTTGTGAATGAGCAGTTCTTC
CASSQDGQGFVNEQFF
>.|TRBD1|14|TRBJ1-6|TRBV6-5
TGTGCCAGCAGCCCCGGACAGGCGAGGGGACCCCTCCACTTT
CASSPGQARGPLHF
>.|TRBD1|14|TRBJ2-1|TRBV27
TGTGCCAGCAGCCCGCGACAGGGGGCGAATGAGCAGTTCTTC
CASSPRQGANEQFF
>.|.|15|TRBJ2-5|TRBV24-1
TGTGCCACCAAGGGGGTGACTTCTGGACAAGAGACCCAGTACTTC
CATKGVTSGQETQYF
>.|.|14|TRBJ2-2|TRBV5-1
TGCGCCAGCAGCTTGGCCATAGCAGCCGGGGAGCTGTTTTTT
CASSLAIAAGELFF
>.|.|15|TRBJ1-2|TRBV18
TGTGCCAGCTCTTTCCCGGACGGGGGTCGGGCTGGCTACACCTTC
CASSFPDGGRAGYTF
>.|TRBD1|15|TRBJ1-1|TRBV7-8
TGTGCCAGCAGCTCCCGACAGGGCGAGAACACTGAAGCTTTCTTT
CASSSRQGENTEAFF
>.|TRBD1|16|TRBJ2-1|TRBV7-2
TGTGCCAGCAGTTATTCCTTTCGGGGACAGAGCAATGAGCAGTTCTTC
CASSYSFRGQSNEQFF
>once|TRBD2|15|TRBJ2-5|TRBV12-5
TGTGCTAGTGGCCCGGGACTAGCGGGGCGGGAGACCCAGTACTTC
CASGPGLAGRETQYF
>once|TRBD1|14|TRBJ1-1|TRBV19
TGTGCCAGTACCACGGACAGGAGAAACACTGAAGCTTTCTTT
CASTTDRRNTEAFF
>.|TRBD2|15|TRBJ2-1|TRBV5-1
TGCGCCAGCAGCTTGGCGCGGGGGTCTTACAATGAGCAGTTCTTC
CASSLARGSYNEQFF